This TCR beta chain derives from a study of beta chain features in type 1 diabetes. About the study: Over all samples combined, over 85,000,000 sorted cells were examined. Study findings and constraints: Although PCR might favor shorter templates, it would do so equally in patients and controls. Healthy donors had naive, central memory and Treg TCRB repertoires that appeared less similar than those seen among patients. Type 1 diabetes patients showed a moderate but significant shortening of TCRB CDR3s in all four CD4+ subsets.

Every isolated RNA sample was fully reverse transcribed, so sequencing captured expressed TCRB transcripts. About 3.57 million reads per sample were averaged for naive, central memory and regulatory samples. Produced via immunoSEQ multiplex PCR; TCRdb's table is partial and in-frame only. The sample shows 600,000 or so clones, roughly an eighth of them seen only once. Trimming cost V 7 bases and J 1 base, with 14 bases left between them. The germline gives CDR1 LNHDA, CDR2 SQIVND (reference sequence). The CDR3 consists of 15 residues. About this clone: Its target is not known.

The TCR was taken from a young man with type 1 diabetes. Input material: naive CD4+ T cells from blood. The V and J genes are TRBV19 and TRBJ1-3; the D is unclear. Here the CDR3 DNA reads TGTGCCAGTAACCGGAAGGTCTCGTCTGGAAACACCATATATTTT. Residues: CASNRKVSSGNTIYF.